A selection of T cell receptor beta chains follows, all from one sample in a study of T cell changes during pregnancy in multiple sclerosis. Sequencing used immunoSEQ multiplex PCR; TCRdb keeps in-frame clones, though not all of them. The data hold some 73,000 clones, with 85% to 95% observed a single time. This material consisted of peripheral blood, taken in the third trimester of pregnancy. These receptors all stem from a female donor in good health, enrolled as a control in a pregnancy study. CDR3s include the opening cysteine and the closing phenylalanine or tryptophan. The order of the fields is CDR3 length, V gene, D gene, J gene, clone size, CDR3 protein, CDR3 DNA. The D gene is left open where the match is weak. Clone size is stated in some rows and not others, as once, few, many or a class when expanded.

14	TRBV19	NA	TRBJ2-5	NA	CASSIVLGGETQYF	TGTGCCAGTAGTATTGTACTAGGGGGAGAGACCCAGTACTTC
11	TRBV20-1	NA	TRBJ1-1	NA	CSAPRDTEAFF	TGCAGTGCACCCAGGGACACTGAAGCTTTCTTT
12	TRBV10-3	NA	TRBJ1-1	few	CAIKGVNTEAFF	TGTGCCATCAAGGGGGTAAACACTGAAGCTTTCTTT
15	TRBV15	NA	TRBJ1-4	NA	CATSRSGVTNEKLFF	TGTGCCACCAGCAGATCGGGGGTTACTAATGAAAAACTGTTTTTT
16	TRBV6-4	NA	TRBJ1-6	once	CASRALHRHYNSPLHF	TGTGCCAGCAGGGCATTACATCGACACTATAATTCACCCCTCCACTTT
15	TRBV7-8	TRBD2	TRBJ2-2	NA	CASTSGRGASGELFF	TGTGCCAGCACCTCCGGGAGGGGGGCGTCCGGGGAGCTGTTTTTT
12	TRBV10-3	NA	TRBJ1-2	NA	CAISENREGYTF	TGTGCCATCAGTGAGAACAGGGAGGGCTACACCTTC
13	TRBV5-1	TRBD2	TRBJ2-1	NA	CASGGGANNEQFF	TGCGCCAGCGGCGGGGGGGCGAACAATGAGCAGTTCTTC
15	TRBV13	TRBD2	TRBJ2-5	NA	CASSVRAGGEETQYF	TGTGCCAGCAGCGTCAGGGCGGGGGGGGAAGAGACCCAGTACTTC
18	TRBV7-3	TRBD2	TRBJ2-2	NA	CASSSGLAGGASTGELFF	TGTGCCAGCAGCTCCGGACTAGCGGGAGGGGCAAGCACCGGGGAGCTGTTTTTT
15	TRBV7-8	NA	TRBJ2-1	NA	CASSWQRDHYNEQFF	TGTGCCAGCAGCTGGCAGCGCGACCACTACAATGAGCAGTTCTTC
13	TRBV19	TRBD2	TRBJ2-2	once	CASRLAGAGELFF	TGTGCCAGCAGATTAGCGGGAGCCGGGGAGCTGTTTTTT
13	TRBV10-3	TRBD1	TRBJ1-2	NA	CAMRTGRDYGYTF	TGTGCCATGCGGACAGGGCGGGACTATGGCTACACCTTC
14	TRBV5-1	NA	TRBJ1-2	NA	CASTPGGLNYGYTF	TGCGCCAGCACCCCCGGGGGATTAAACTATGGCTACACCTTC
15	TRBV5-1	TRBD2	TRBJ2-1	NA	CASSLGGGAYNEQFF	TGCGCCAGCAGCTTGGGCGGGGGGGCCTACAATGAGCAGTTCTTC
15	TRBV6-1	NA	TRBJ1-5	NA	CASSEKGLPNQPQHF	TGTGCCAGCAGTGAAAAGGGACTGCCGAATCAGCCCCAGCATTTT
15	TRBV5-3	NA	TRBJ1-2	NA	CARSHPAGSEDGYTF	TGTGCCAGAAGCCATCCCGCAGGGTCGGAAGATGGCTACACCTTC
14	TRBV2	TRBD1	TRBJ1-3	NA	CAGNRGLSGNTIYF	TGTGCCGGCAACAGGGGGCTTAGTGGAAACACCATATATTTT
15	TRBV5-1	NA	TRBJ1-1	NA	CASSGGPGRGTEAFF	TGCGCCAGCAGCGGCGGACCAGGGCGGGGCACTGAAGCTTTCTTT
17	TRBV9	NA	TRBJ1-1	NA	CASSAPGVGRLNTEAFF	TGTGCCAGCAGCGCGCCAGGGGTGGGGCGCCTGAACACTGAAGCTTTCTTT
16	TRBV4-2	NA	TRBJ2-6	NA	CASSQDRGTGANVLTF	TGTGCCAGCAGCCAAGATAGGGGAACTGGGGCCAACGTCCTGACTTTC
14	TRBV6-1	NA	TRBJ1-1	NA	CASSEVARDEEAFF	TGTGCCAGCAGTGAAGTAGCGAGGGATGAGGAAGCTTTCTTT
14	TRBV10-3	TRBD1	TRBJ2-1	NA	CAISVDRGMNEQFF	TGTGCCATCAGCGTTGACAGGGGGATGAATGAGCAGTTCTTC
15	TRBV6-1	NA	TRBJ2-7	NA	CASSVLRGSSYEQYF	TGTGCCAGCAGCGTTCTCAGGGGATCCTCCTACGAGCAGTACTTC
14	TRBV2	NA	TRBJ2-7	NA	CASSDYGVSYEQYF	TGTGCCAGCAGTGATTACGGTGTGTCCTACGAGCAGTACTTC
17	TRBV18	NA	TRBJ1-5	NA	CASSLLPGSNSNQPQHF	TGTGCCAGCTCACTACTACCGGGATCCAATAGCAATCAGCCCCAGCATTTT
16	TRBV9	NA	TRBJ2-1	NA	CASSVRQGNSYNEQFF	TGTGCCAGCAGCGTAAGGCAGGGAAACTCCTACAATGAGCAGTTCTTC
15	TRBV10-1	TRBD2	TRBJ2-7	NA	CASSGIAGARGEQYF	TGCGCCAGCAGTGGCATAGCGGGGGCCCGCGGCGAGCAGTACTTC
15	TRBV2	TRBD2	TRBJ2-1	NA	CASSDGTSGTHEQFF	TGTGCCAGCAGTGATGGGACTAGCGGGACCCATGAGCAGTTCTTC
16	TRBV5-1	NA	TRBJ2-5	NA	CASRPGEGGREETQYF	TGCGCCAGCAGGCCGGGAGAGGGTGGAAGGGAAGAGACCCAGTACTTC
15	TRBV4-3	NA	TRBJ2-1	NA	CASSQVTGNNNEQFF	TGCGCCAGCAGCCAAGTTACAGGTAATAACAATGAGCAGTTCTTC
16	TRBV4-1	NA	TRBJ2-1	NA	CASSQDERLLHYEQFF	TGCGCCAGCAGCCAAGATGAGAGACTCCTACACTATGAGCAGTTCTTC
15	TRBV18	NA	TRBJ1-3	NA	CASSPRGLHGNTIYF	TGTGCCAGCTCACCCCGCGGTTTGCATGGAAACACCATATATTTT
14	TRBV5-1	NA	TRBJ2-2	few	CASSWDTSVGELFF	TGCGCCAGCAGCTGGGACACTAGCGTCGGGGAGCTGTTTTTT
16	TRBV27	NA	TRBJ1-2	NA	CASSLSGARNWYGYTF	TGTGCCAGCAGTTTATCGGGGGCTCGGAACTGGTATGGCTACACCTTC